This TCR beta chain was identified in a study of control samples from healthy donors and cancer patients. Libraries were prepared by immunoSEQ multiplex PCR; TCRdb keeps only in-frame clonotypes and omits some of them. The sample lists fewer than 200,000 clones; 85% to 95% were seen once. This CDR3 contains 15 residues. Deletions cut 1 base from V and 1 base from J, with 13 bases between. In germline, CDR1 is GTSNPN, CDR2 SVGIG (reference sequence). The chain is built from TRBV30 and TRBJ1-2; D is uncertain. The sequenced sample consisted of blood. The sequence was collected from a man between 25 and 39 years old in good health. The CDR3 here is CAWSARRQNNYGYTF. CDR3 bases: TGTGCCTGGAGTGCGCGGCGGCAGAATAACTATGGCTACACCTTC.